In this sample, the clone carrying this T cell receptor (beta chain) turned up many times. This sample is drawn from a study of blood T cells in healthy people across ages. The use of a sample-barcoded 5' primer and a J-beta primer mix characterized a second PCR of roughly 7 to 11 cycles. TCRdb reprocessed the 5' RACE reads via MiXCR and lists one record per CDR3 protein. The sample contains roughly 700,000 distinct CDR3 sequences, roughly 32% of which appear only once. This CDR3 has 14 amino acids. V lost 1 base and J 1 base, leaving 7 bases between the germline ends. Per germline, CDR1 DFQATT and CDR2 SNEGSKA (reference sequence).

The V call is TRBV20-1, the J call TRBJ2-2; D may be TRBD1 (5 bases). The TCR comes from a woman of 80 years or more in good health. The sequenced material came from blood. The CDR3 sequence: CSARGQGNTGELFF. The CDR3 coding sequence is TGCAGTGCTAGAGGCCAGGGGAACACCGGGGAGCTGTTTTTT.